One TCR beta chain is described in this entry. What it binds is unknown. This CDR3 comprises 16 residues. Germline lookup yields CDR1 LNHNV and CDR2 YYDKDF (reference sequence). J gave up 1 base and V 1 base, and 2 bases lay outside the gene matches. The data derive from a study of CD8+CD57+ T cells in acquired aplastic anemia. Before being chosen for sequencing, patients had shown CD8+CD57+ cell expansion by flow cytometry. Regarding the study as a whole: Patients and controls had CD8+ Simpson's diversity values that were not significantly distinct.

Both TCR beta VDJ combination and CDR3 sequence profiling were carried out. Genomic DNA was the template for this profiling. MiXCR, applied by TCRdb to the reads, yields one record per CDR3 protein. The sample yields fewer than 200,000 distinct CDR3 sequences, nearly 50% seen once. The rearrangement uses TRBV15 and TRBJ2-5; TRBD1 agrees at 11 bases. Sequencing was done on a sample of sorted CD4+, CD8+, or CD8+CD57+ T cells (not recorded which) from PBMCs. The sequence came from a human donor with aplastic anemia. The CDR3 nucleotides read TGTGCCACCAGCAGAGGGGGACAGGGGGTCCAAGAGACCCAGTACTTC. This gives the protein CATSRGGQGVQETQYF. The full variable domain, with the rest looked up from reference TRBV15 and TRBJ2-5, is DAMVIQNPRYQVTQFGKPVTLSCSQTLNHNVMYWYQQKSSQAPKLLFHYYDKDFNNEADTPDNFQSRRPNTSFCFLDIRSPGLGDTAMYLCATSRGGQGVQETQYFGPGTRLLVL.